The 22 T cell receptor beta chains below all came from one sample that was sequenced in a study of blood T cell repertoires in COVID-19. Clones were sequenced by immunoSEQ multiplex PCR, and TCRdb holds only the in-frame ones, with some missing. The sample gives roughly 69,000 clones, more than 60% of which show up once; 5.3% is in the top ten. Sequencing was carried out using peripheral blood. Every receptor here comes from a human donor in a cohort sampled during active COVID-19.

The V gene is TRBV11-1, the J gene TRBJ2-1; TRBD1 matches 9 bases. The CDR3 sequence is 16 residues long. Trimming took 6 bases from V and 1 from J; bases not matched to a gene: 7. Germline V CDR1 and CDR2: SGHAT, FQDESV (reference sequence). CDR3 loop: CASRSDRGLSYNEQFF. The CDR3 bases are TGTGCCAGCAGATCTGACAGGGGGTTATCCTACAATGAGCAGTTCTTC.

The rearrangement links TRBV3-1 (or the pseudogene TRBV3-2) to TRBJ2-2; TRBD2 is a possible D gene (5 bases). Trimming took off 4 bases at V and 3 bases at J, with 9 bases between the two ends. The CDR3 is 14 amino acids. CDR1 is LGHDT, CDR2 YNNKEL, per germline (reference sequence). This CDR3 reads CASSPADYTGELFF. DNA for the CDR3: TGTGCCAGCAGCCCAGCGGATTACACCGGGGAGCTGTTTTTT.

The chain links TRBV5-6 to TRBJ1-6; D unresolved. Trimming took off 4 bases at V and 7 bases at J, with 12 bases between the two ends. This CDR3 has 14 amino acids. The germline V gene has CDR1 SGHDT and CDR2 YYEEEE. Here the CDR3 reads CASSAGGVNSPLHF. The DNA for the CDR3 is TGTGCCAGCAGCGCGGGTGGTGTGAATTCACCCCTCCACTTT.

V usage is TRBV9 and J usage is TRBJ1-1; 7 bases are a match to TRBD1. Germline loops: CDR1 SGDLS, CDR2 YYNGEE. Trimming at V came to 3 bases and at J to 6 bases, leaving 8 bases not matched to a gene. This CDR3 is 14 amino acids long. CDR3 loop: CASSAQGSGAEAFF. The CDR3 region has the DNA TGTGCCAGCAGCGCACAGGGGTCGGGCGCTGAAGCTTTCTTT.

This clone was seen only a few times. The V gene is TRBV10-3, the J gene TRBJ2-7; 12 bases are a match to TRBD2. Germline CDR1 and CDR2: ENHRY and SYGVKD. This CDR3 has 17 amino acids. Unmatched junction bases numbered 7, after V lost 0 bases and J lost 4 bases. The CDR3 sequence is CAISESILAGGLYEQYF. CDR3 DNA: TGTGCCATCAGTGAGTCGATTCTAGCGGGGGGGCTTTACGAGCAGTACTTC.

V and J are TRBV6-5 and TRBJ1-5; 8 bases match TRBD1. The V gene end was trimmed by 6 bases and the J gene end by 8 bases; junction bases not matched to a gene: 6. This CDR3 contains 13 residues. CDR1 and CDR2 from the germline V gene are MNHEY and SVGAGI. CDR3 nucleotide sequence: TGTGCCAGCAGCGCGCAGGGGGCGGAGCCCCAGCATTTT. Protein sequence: CASSAQGAEPQHF.

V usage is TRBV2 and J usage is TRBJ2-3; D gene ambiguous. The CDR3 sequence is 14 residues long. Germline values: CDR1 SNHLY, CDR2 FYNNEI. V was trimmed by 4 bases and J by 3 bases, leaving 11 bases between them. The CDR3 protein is CASSGDQATDTQYF. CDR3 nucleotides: TGTGCCAGCAGTGGTGATCAGGCGACAGATACGCAGTATTTT. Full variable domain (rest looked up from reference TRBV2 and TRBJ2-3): EPEVTQTPSHQVTQMGQEVILRCVPISNHLYFYWYRQILGQKVEFLVSFYNNEISEKSEIFDDQFSVERPDGSNFTLKIRSTKLEDSAMYFCASSGDQATDTQYFGPGTRLTVL.

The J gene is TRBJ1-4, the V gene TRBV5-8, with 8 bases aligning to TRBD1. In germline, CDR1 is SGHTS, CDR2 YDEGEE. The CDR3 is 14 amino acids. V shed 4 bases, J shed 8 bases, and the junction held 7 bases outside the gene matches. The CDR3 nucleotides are TGTGCCAGCAGCAGAGGACAGGGAAACGAAAAACTGTTTTTT. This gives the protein CASSRGQGNEKLFF.

CDR3 nucleotide sequence: TGTGCCAGTAGTTCCCAATCGACAGGTGCCCCCTACGAGCAGTACTTC. This sequence encodes CASSSQSTGAPYEQYF. The chain recombines TRBV19 with TRBJ2-7; D is possibly TRBD1 (6 bases). V lost 5 bases and J lost 2, with 19 bases in between. CDR1 is LNHDA, CDR2 SQIVND, per germline (reference sequence). CDR3 length: 16 amino acids.

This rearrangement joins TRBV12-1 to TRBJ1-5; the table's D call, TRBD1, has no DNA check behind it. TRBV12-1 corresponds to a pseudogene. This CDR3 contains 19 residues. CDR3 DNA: TGTGCCAGCAGCCACCCCCGTAAACAGGAAGGGAATGAGAATCAGCCCCAGCATTTT. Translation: CASSHPRKQEGNENQPQHF.

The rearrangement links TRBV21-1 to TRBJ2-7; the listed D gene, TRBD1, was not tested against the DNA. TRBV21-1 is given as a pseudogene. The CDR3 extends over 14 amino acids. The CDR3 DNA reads TGTGCCAGCAGCAAAGGGGTCCCAGGATACGAGCAGTACTTC. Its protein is CASSKGVPGYEQYF.

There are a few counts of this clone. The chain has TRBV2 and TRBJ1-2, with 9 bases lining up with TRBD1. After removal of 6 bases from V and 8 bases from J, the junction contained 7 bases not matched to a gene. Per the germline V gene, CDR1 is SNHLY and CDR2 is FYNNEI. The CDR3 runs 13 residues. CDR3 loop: CASRKDRGNGYTF. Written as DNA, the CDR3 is TGTGCCAGCAGGAAGGACAGGGGAAACGGCTACACCTTC. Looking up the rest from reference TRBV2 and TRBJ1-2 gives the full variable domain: EPEVTQTPSHQVTQMGQEVILRCVPISNHLYFYWYRQILGQKVEFLVSFYNNEISEKSEIFDDQFSVERPDGSNFTLKIRSTKLEDSAMYFCASRKDRGNGYTFGSGTRLTVV.

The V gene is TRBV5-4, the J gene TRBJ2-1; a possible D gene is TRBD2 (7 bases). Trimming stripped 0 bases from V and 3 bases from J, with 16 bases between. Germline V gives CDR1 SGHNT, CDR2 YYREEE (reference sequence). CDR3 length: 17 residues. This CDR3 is CASSLGGRGARYNEQFF. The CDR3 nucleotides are TGTGCCAGCAGCTTGGGGGGACGGGGGGCCCGCTACAATGAGCAGTTCTTC.

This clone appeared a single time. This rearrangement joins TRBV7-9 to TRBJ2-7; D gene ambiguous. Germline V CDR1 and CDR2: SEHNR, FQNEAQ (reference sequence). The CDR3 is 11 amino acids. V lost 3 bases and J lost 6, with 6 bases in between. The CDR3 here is CASSFEVEQYF. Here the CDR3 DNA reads TGTGCCAGCAGCTTTGAGGTCGAGCAGTACTTC.

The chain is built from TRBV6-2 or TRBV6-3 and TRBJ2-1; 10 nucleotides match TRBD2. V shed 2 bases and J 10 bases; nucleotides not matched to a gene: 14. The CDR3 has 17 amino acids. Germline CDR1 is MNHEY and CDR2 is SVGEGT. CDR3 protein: CASSYPSQRGGLGEQFF. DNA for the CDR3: TGTGCCAGCAGTTACCCCTCCCAGCGGGGGGGCTTAGGGGAGCAGTTCTTC.

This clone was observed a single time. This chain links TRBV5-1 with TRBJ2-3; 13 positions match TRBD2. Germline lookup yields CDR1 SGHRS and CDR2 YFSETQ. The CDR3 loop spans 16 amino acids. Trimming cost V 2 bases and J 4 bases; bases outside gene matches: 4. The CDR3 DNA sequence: TGCGCCAGCAGCTTAACTAGCGGGGGGGCCCCAGATACGCAGTATTTT. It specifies CASSLTSGGAPDTQYF.

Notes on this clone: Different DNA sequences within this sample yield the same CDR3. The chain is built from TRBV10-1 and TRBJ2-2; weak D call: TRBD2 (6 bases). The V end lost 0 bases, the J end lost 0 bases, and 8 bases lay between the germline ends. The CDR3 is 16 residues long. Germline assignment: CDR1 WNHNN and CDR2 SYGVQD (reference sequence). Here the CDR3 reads CASSESTGANTGELFF. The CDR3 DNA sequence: TGCGCCAGCAGTGAGTCGACGGGGGCGAACACCGGGGAGCTGTTTTTT.

In nucleotides, the CDR3 is TGTGCCAGCAGCTACCAGGGGACCCAGTACTTC. It encodes CASSYQGTQYF. The V call is TRBV7-9, the J call TRBJ2-5, with TRBD1 as a possible D gene (5 bases). This CDR3 is 11 amino acids long. Trimming left V 4 bases short and J 7 bases short, with 7 bases between. Germline CDR1 and CDR2: SEHNR and FQNEAQ (reference sequence).

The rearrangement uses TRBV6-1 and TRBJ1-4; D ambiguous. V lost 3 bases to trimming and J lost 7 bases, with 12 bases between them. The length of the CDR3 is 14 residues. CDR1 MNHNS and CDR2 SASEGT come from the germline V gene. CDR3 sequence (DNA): TGTGCCAGCAGTGAGTCAGGTCCTGCTGAAAAACTGTTTTTT. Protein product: CASSESGPAEKLFF.

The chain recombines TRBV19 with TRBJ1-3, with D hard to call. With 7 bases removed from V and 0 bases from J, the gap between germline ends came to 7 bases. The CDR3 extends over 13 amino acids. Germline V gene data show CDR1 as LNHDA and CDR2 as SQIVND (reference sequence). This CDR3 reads CASTGSSGNTIYF. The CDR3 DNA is TGTGCCAGTACGGGGAGCTCTGGAAACACCATATATTTT.

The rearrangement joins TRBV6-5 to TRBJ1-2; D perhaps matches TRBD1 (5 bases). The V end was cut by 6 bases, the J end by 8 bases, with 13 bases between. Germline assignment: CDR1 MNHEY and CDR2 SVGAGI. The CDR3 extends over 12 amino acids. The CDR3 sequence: CASSPVGGGYTF. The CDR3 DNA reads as TGTGCCAGCAGCCCCGTCGGGGGGGGCTACACCTTC.

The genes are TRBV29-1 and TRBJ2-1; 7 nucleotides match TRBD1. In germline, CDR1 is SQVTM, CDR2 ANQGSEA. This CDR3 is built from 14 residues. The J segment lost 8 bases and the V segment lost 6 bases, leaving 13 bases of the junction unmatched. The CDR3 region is CSVTGSFQTDEQFF. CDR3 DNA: TGCAGCGTGACAGGGTCGTTCCAAACCGATGAGCAGTTCTTC.